The clone carrying this T cell receptor (delta chain) has just a few counts. The TCRdb protein, from a much larger clone, departs from this DNA's translation at residue 11, likely by read error; the protein shown derives from the DNA. From germline, CDR1 is GEAIGNYY and CDR2 EKD. CDR3 length: 17 residues. This specimen belongs to a study of gamma-delta chains in newborns, infants, children. On the study more broadly: Microbial exposure reportedly drives polyclonal innate γδ T cell expansion after birth.

TCRdb reprocessed the reads through CATT. Of several thousand delta-chain clones in the sample, 2.1% were seen once. The sample taken for sequencing was blood. V and J are TRDV2 and TRDJ3, with TRDD3 identical over 10 bases. This sequence originates from a child who was a newborn, infant or young child, either healthy, febrile or measles-vaccinated (not recorded which). CDR3 sequence (DNA): TGTGCCTGTGACACCGTACTGGGGGATTGGGAAACCCGACAGATGTTTTTC. Translated, it gives CACDTVLGDWETRQMFF.